The clone carrying this T cell receptor (beta chain) has a count of ten or more. Its specificity is unknown. The data were taken from a study of regulatory T cells in long-lasting Graves disease. General study results and limits: There was favoring of TRBV28, TRBJ1-2 and TRBJ2-5 in persistent disease.

As for time point: newly diagnosed GD, antithyroid drugs for less than 3 months. The authors made the TCR library using RNA they extracted from PBMCs. Building of the TCR beta libraries involved iRepertoire HTBI primers and Arm-PCR of CDR3 regions. Using its own MiXCR run on the multiplex PCR reads, TCRdb lists one record per CDR3 protein. The table lists some 490,000 distinct CDR3 sequences, about 12% of them singletons, with around 10% in the top ten. Trimming took off 0 bases at V and 2 bases at J, with 11 bases between the two ends. The CDR3 extends over 15 amino acids. Germline V gene sequence: CDR1 SGHNT, CDR2 YYREEE (reference sequence). These data also formed part of another study, on T cells in Graves' hyperthyroidism and ophthalmopathy. That source adds: When the TCR CDR3 underwent first-round RT-PCR, the HTBI primer set was used.

The origin of this receptor is a woman aged 25 to 39 with Graves disease. The starting material was peripheral blood mononuclear cells (PBMCs), obtained at new diagnosis, from a patient treated with antithyroid drugs. V and J are TRBV5-4 and TRBJ1-1, with unresolved D. Here the CDR3 reads CASSLAESLNTEAFF. The DNA of the CDR3 is TGTGCCAGCAGCTTGGCCGAAAGCCTTAACACTGAAGCTTTCTTT. The whole variable domain, filled in from reference TRBV5-4 and TRBJ1-1, reads ETGVTQSPTHLIKTRGQQVTLRCSSQSGHNTVSWYQQALGQGPQFIFQYYREEENGRGNFPPRFSGLQFPNYSSELNVNALELDDSALYLCASSLAESLNTEAFFGQGTRLTVV.